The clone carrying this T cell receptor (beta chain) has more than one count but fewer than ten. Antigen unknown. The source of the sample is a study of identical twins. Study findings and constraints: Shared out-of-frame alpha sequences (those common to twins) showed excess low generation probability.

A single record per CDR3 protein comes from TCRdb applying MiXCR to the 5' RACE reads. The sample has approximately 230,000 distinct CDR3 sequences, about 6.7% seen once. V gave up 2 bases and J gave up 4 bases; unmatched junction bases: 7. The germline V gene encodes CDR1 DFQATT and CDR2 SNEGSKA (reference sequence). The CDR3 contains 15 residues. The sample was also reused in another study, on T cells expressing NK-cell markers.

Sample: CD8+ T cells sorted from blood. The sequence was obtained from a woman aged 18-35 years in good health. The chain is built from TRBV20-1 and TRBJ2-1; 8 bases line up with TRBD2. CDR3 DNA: TGCAGTGCTAGAAAGGCGGGAGGTTCTTACAATGAGCAGTTCTTC. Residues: CSARKAGGSYNEQFF.